This TCR beta chain appears in the sequencing data of a study of T cell changes during pregnancy in multiple sclerosis. Some clones are missing from TCRdb's copy, which holds only in-frame ones; the method was immunoSEQ multiplex PCR. This table has about 46,000 clones, approximately 89% appearing once. The sequenced sample was CD8+ T cells from peripheral blood mononuclear cells, obtained in the second trimester of pregnancy. The receptor comes from a female donor with multiple sclerosis, enrolled in a pregnancy study.

Here the CDR3 DNA reads TGTGCCAGCAGCCAAATTGACAAAGCGGGGGGAAATTACAATGAGCAGTTCTTC. Translated: CASSQIDKAGGNYNEQFF. V is TRBV4-2 and J is TRBJ2-1; 9 bases agree with TRBD2. This CDR3 comprises 18 residues. V trimming: 2 bases; J trimming: 4 bases; junction bases outside the gene matches: 12. Germline V gene sequence: CDR1 LGHNA, CDR2 YNFKEQ.